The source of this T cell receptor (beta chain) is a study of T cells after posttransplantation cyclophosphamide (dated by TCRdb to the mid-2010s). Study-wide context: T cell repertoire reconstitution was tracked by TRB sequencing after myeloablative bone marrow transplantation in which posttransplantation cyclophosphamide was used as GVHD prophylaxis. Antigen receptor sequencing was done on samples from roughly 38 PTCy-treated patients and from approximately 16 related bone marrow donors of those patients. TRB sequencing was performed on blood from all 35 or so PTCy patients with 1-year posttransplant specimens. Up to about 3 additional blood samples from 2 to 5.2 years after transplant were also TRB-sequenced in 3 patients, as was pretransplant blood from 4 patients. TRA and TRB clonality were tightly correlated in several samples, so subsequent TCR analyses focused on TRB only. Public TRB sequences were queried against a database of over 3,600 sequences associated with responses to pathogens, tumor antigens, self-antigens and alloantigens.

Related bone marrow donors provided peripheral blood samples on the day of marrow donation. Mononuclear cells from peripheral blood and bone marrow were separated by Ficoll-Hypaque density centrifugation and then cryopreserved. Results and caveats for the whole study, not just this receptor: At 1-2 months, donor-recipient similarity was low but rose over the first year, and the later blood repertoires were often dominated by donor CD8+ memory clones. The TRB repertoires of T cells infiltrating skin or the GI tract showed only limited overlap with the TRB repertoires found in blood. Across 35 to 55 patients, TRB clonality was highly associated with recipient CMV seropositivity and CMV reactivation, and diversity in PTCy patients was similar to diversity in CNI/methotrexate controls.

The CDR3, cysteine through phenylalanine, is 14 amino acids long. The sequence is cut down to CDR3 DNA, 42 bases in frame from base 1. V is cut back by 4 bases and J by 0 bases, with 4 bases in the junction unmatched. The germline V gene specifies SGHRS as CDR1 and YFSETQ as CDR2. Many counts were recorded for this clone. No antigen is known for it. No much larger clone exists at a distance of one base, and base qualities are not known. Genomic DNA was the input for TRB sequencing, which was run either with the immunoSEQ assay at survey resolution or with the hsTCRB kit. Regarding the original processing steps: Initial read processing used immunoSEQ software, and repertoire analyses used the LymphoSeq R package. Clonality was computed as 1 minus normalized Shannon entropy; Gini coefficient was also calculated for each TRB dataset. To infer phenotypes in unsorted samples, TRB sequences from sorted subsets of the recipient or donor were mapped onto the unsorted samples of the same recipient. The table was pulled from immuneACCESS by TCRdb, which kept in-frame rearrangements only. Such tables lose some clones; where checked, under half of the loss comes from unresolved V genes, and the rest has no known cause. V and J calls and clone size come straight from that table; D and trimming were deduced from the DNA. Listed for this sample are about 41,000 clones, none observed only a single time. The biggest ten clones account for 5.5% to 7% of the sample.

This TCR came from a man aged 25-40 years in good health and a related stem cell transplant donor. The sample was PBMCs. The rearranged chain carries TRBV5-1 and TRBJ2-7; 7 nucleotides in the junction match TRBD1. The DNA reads TGCGCCAGCAGCGTCCGGGACAGCTCCTACGAGCAGTACTTC. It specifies CASSVRDSSYEQYF.